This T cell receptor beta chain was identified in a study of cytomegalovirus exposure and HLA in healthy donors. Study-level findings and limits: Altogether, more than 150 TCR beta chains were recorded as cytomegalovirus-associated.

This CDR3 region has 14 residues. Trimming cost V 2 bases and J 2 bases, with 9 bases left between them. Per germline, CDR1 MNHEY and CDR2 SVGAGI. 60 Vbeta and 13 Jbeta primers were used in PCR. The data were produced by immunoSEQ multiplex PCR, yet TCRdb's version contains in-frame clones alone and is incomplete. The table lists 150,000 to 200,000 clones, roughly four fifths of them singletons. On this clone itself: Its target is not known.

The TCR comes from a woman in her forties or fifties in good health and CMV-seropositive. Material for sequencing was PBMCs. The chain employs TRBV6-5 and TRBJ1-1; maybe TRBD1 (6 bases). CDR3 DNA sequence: TGTGCCAGCAGTTACAACAGGGCCAACACTGAAGCTTTCTTT. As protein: CASSYNRANTEAFF.